This T cell receptor beta chain stems from a study of blood T cell repertoires in COVID-19 (dated by TCRdb to the early 2020s). With respect to the entire study: Collaborator samples came from the United States, Italy and Spain and covered acute and convalescent phases of COVID-19. The samples were drawn from two sources: the first 160 participants of the ongoing ImmuneRACE study, and 950 to 1,500 subjects contributed by 6 global collaborators. The material from the prospective study consisted of cDNA or gDNA derived from T cells, B-cell-depleted T cells, or PBMCs. HLA class I and class II types, where available, came from metadata supplied by the sample provider rather than from assay-based typing. The repertoires were released in a freely available public database meant as a resource for research on the immune response to SARS-CoV-2. Deeply sampled blood TCRbeta repertoires from subjects exposed to, actively infected with, or recovered from COVID-19 were included in the dataset. The sample metadata nearly always contained a de-identified subject ID, COVID-19 status, age in years and sex.

Broad study findings and their caveats: The amount of clinical and demographic metadata varied by source and participant and was provided uncurated.

The immunoSEQ Assay, a bias-controlled multiplex PCR, was used to amplify TCRbeta CDR3 regions from genomic DNA. In the original analysis: Nucleated cell counts per sample were estimated from amplification of reference gene primers within the assay. To quantify the absolute abundance of each unique TCRbeta CDR3 rearrangement, sequence reads were collapsed and filtered. For each sample, productive Simpson clonality was calculated as the square root of Simpson's diversity index across productive rearrangements. This is the immuneACCESS table as TCRdb keeps it, with only in-frame sequences that have V and J called. A part of the clones is gone; compared with another copy, unresolved V genes explain less than half, and the rest is unexplained. Clonal size and the V and J genes are those of that table, whereas D and trimming came from the DNA. For this sample the table gives fewer than 200,000 clones, of which around 85% were detected only once. The ten largest clonotypes hold 1.2% of the sample.

Another Seattle source contributed samples from volunteer blood donors who had recovered from COVID-19. Each collaborating institution followed its own protocols to collect whole blood in K2EDTA tubes. Collaborator samples were shipped for TCRbeta analysis as frozen whole blood, isolated PBMCs, or DNA extracted from either sample type. The germline V gene supplies CDR1 SGHRS and CDR2 YFSETQ. For this chain, trimming is 3 bases at the V end and 4 bases at the J end, and the number of junction bases without a gene match is 6. The CDR3 measures 15 amino acids from cysteine to phenylalanine. Left in the record is the CDR3 DNA by itself, 45 bases read in frame from the first base. With respect to this clone: Its antigen remains undetermined. No clone much larger than this one lies a single base away; base qualities are absent.

This chain is built from TRBV5-1 and TRBJ2-3; 9 bases in the junction line up with TRBD2. This TCR was sampled from a man between 60 and 75 years old who had recovered from COVID-19. Sequenced: peripheral blood. The sequenced DNA is TGCGCCAGCAGCTGGCGTAGCGGGGGACCAGATACGCAGTATTTT. This encodes CASSWRSGGPDTQYF.